This TCR beta chain stems from a study of cytomegalovirus exposure and HLA in healthy donors. Per germline, CDR1 SNHLY and CDR2 FYNNEI. CDR3 length equals 15 residues. V lost 1 base to trimming and J lost 4 bases, with 14 bases between them. The PCR contained 60 Vbeta and 13 Jbeta primers. Assay: immunoSEQ multiplex PCR; the TCRdb copy retains only in-frame clones and omits some. This table has 110,000 to 150,000 clones, less than 10% appearing once. This clone was detected a few times. The chain uses TRBV2 and TRBJ2-7; a possible D gene is TRBD1 (6 bases). The sequenced sample was PBMCs. The receptor's source is a male donor in good health and CMV-seronegative. CDR3 nucleotide sequence: TGTGCCAGCAGTGAAGATATTACAGGGTCATACGAGCAGTACTTC. This gives the protein CASSEDITGSYEQYF.